Presented here are 13 T cell receptor beta chains from one specimen sequenced in a study of T-cell memory formation after mild COVID-19. TCRdb re-called the 5' RACE reads through MiXCR, storing one row per CDR3 protein. The sample shows roughly 190,000 distinct CDR3 sequences, 27% of them seen only once. Source material: PBMCs or a T cell subset sorted from them (not recorded which). The receptors stem from an adult woman who had mild COVID-19 (a few samples of this study predate the infection). Cell type and time point are not known.

This sequence joins TRBV2 and TRBJ2-1, with 8 bases fitting TRBD2. Germline V gene sequence: CDR1 SNHLY, CDR2 FYNNEI. There are 17 residues in the CDR3. V shed 1 base, J shed 1 base, and the junction held 6 bases outside the gene matches. DNA of the CDR3: TGTGCCAGCAGTGAAGATAAGAGCGGGGGTTCCTACAATGAGCAGTTCTTC. Translated, it gives CASSEDKSGGSYNEQFF.

The CDR3 region has the DNA TGTGCCACCAGTGACAAAGCGGGAGGGATCTACAATGAGCAGTTCTTC. The encoded protein is CATSDKAGGIYNEQFF. The genes are TRBV24-1 and TRBJ2-1, with TRBD2 identical over 10 bases. This CDR3 region has 16 residues. Per germline, CDR1 KGHDR and CDR2 SFDVKD. V was clipped by 4 bases and J by 3 bases; unmatched bases: 5.

The V gene is TRBV3-1, the J gene TRBJ1-1; TRBD1 might be the D (5 bases). V was shortened by 4 bases and J by 1 base, with 10 bases between the two germline ends. Germline V gene lookup returns CDR1 LGHDT and CDR2 YNNKEL (reference sequence). There are 14 residues in the CDR3. CDR3 nucleotide sequence: TGTGCCAGCAGCCTGGGACGGAAGAACACTGAAGCTTTCTTT. Translating it yields CASSLGRKNTEAFF. The whole variable domain, remainder taken from reference TRBV3-1 and TRBJ1-1, is DTAVSQTPKYLVTQMGNDKSIKCEQNLGHDTMYWYKQDSKKFLKIMFSYNNKELIINETVPNRFSPKSPDKAHLNLHINSLELGDSAVYFCASSLGRKNTEAFFGQGTRLTVV.

The chain joins TRBV12-3 or TRBV12-4 to TRBJ1-2; 8 bases fit TRBD1. Trimming took 6 bases from V and 7 from J; bases not matched to a gene: 4. The CDR3 consists of 12 residues. DNA of the CDR3: TGTGCCAGCAGCGAGACAGGGGCTGGCTACACCTTC. It yields the protein CASSETGAGYTF.

A few counts support this clonotype. V usage is TRBV5-5 and J usage is TRBJ2-5; D is perhaps TRBD1 (6 bases). CDR1 is SGHKS, CDR2 YYEKEE, per germline (reference sequence). Trimming took 1 base from V and 0 from J, leaving 7 bases between them. This CDR3 region has 14 residues. The CDR3 DNA sequence: TGTGCCAGCAGCTTGTACAGGGACCAAGAGACCCAGTACTTC. Its translation: CASSLYRDQETQYF.

This clonotype was counted a few times. CDR3 residues: CASSSSGLAGGTDTQYF. In DNA, the CDR3 is TGTGCCAGCAGTTCCTCGGGACTAGCGGGAGGCACAGATACGCAGTATTTT. The chain links TRBV28 to TRBJ2-3; 14 nucleotides agree with TRBD2. The CDR3 has 17 residues. Per the germline V gene, CDR1 is MDHEN and CDR2 is SYDVKM. The V and J ends lost 4 bases and 1 base, in that order; junction bases with no gene match: 4.

The chain employs TRBV23-1 and TRBJ2-1, with TRBD2 matching over 7 bases. TRBV23-1 belongs to the ORF category, with a function that is uncertain. There are 17 residues in the CDR3. The V segment lost 0 bases and the J segment 8 bases; nucleotides outside the gene matches: 13. CDR3 in amino acids: CASSQSGRGDEQDEQFF. DNA for the CDR3: TGCGCCAGCAGTCAATCAGGCCGGGGGGACGAACAGGATGAGCAGTTCTTC.

The sample holds many counts of this clonotype. The V gene is TRBV6-6, the J gene TRBJ2-5; the match to TRBD1 covers 7 bases. The length of the CDR3 is 14 residues. The germline gives CDR1 MNHNY, CDR2 SVGAGI (reference sequence). V lost 2 bases, J lost 5 bases, and 5 bases stayed unmatched. CDR3 nucleotide sequence: TGTGCCAGCAGTTACGGCAGGGGGTCTGAGACCCAGTACTTC. Protein: CASSYGRGSETQYF.

This clonotype was observed a few times. This chain links TRBV28 with TRBJ1-2; 9 bases fit TRBD1. Germline V gene lookup returns CDR1 MDHEN and CDR2 SYDVKM. Trimming took 5 bases from V and 7 from J; bases not matched to a gene: 11. The CDR3 spans 15 residues. CDR3 protein: CASSPITGGLSGYTF. The CDR3 DNA sequence: TGTGCCAGCAGTCCAATAACAGGGGGCCTAAGTGGCTACACCTTC.

This clonotype appeared a few times. The chain employs TRBV7-8 and TRBJ2-1, with TRBD2 matching 9 bases. The germline V gene encodes CDR1 SGHVS and CDR2 FQNEAQ. This CDR3 has 14 amino acids. V lost 8 bases, J lost 7 bases, and 9 bases stayed unmatched. The CDR3 region has the DNA TGTGCCAGCGGCGGGAGGGCCCCTGGGAATGAGCAGTTCTTC. Translated, it gives CASGGRAPGNEQFF.

This clonotype was seen a few times. The rearrangement joins TRBV7-9 to TRBJ1-5, with a tentative D call TRBD1 (5 bases). V lost 8 bases, J lost 2 bases, and 13 bases lay in between. The CDR3 runs to 14 residues. The V gene's germline CDR1 is SEHNR and CDR2 FQNEAQ (reference sequence). The CDR3 reads CASGAGRGNQPQHF. CDR3 sequence (DNA): TGTGCCAGCGGGGCAGGGCGCGGCAATCAGCCCCAGCATTTT.

In its sample, this clonotype was seen a few times. The rearrangement links TRBV11-3 to TRBJ2-3, with 10 bases matching TRBD2. This CDR3 region has 17 residues. CDR1 and CDR2 (germline): SGHNT, YENEEA. The V and J ends lost 0 bases and 8 bases, in that order; junction bases with no gene match: 11. As DNA, the CDR3 is TGTGCCAGCAGCTTAGATAGGTCTAGCGGGAGTAGAAGTACGCAGTATTTT. Its protein product is CASSLDRSSGSRSTQYF. Full variable domain (outside the CDR3, taken from reference TRBV11-3 and TRBJ2-3): EAGVVQSPRYKIIEKKQPVAFWCNPISGHNTLYWYLQNLGQGPELLIRYENEEAVDDSQLPKDRFSAERLKGVDSTLKIQPAELGDSAVYLCASSLDRSSGSRSTQYFGPGTRLTVL.

The chain links TRBV20-1 to TRBJ2-1; D is ambiguous. Trimming stripped 6 bases from V and 14 bases from J, with 14 bases between. This CDR3 region has 10 residues. CDR1 and CDR2 from the germline V gene are DFQATT and SNEGSKA (reference sequence). The DNA of the CDR3 is TGCAGTGCCCTCCAGACTGTAGAGTTCTTC. Its translation is CSALQTVEFF.